Shown below are 6 T cell receptor beta chains from a single sample sequenced in a study of PD-L1 blockade in urothelial cancer. Time point defined: pretreatment peripheral blood. Profiling relied on immunoSEQ multiplex PCR, and the TCRdb table lists in-frame clones only, not all of them. The sample has roughly 67,000 clones, 86% seen once. The sample consisted of PBMCs, taken around atezolizumab (anti-PD-L1) treatment. The receptors stem from a man aged 60 to 75 with urothelial cancer.

V is TRBV5-1 and J is TRBJ1-6, with a weak D call TRBD1 (5 bases). The CDR3 is made up of 15 amino acids. CDR1 SGHRS and CDR2 YFSETQ come from the germline V gene. Trimming pared 0 bases from V and 5 bases from J, leaving 9 bases between. In nucleotides, the CDR3 is TGCGCCAGCAGCTTGGGCAGGGTCAATAATTCACCCCTCCACTTT. Protein product: CASSLGRVNNSPLHF.

The chain couples TRBV19 to TRBJ2-3; tentative D call: TRBD1 (8 bases). CDR3 length: 14 residues. Trimming pared 8 bases from V and 4 bases from J, leaving 16 bases between. Germline CDR1 and CDR2: LNHDA and SQIVND (reference sequence). CDR3 sequence: CASQQGGFADTQYF. For the CDR3, the DNA is TGTGCCAGTCAACAGGGGGGGTTCGCAGATACGCAGTATTTT.

This clone appeared once. The V and J genes are TRBV15 and TRBJ1-2, with TRBD1 matching over 9 bases. The CDR3 is 16 amino acids. Germline V gives CDR1 LNHNV, CDR2 YYDKDF (reference sequence). Trimming cost V 3 bases and J 8 bases; bases outside gene matches: 13. This CDR3 reads CATSRGSRDRAHGYTF. DNA for the CDR3: TGTGCCACCAGCAGGGGGTCCCGGGACAGGGCCCACGGCTACACCTTC.

Here the CDR3 DNA reads TGCGCCAGCGGGGCCCGAACTGGGACTAGCGGGGGGGATACGCAGTATTTT. It specifies CASGARTGTSGGDTQYF. The V gene is TRBV5-1, the J gene TRBJ2-3, with 15 bases aligning to TRBD2. CDR1 and CDR2 (germline): SGHRS, YFSETQ. The CDR3 runs 17 residues. V lost 7 bases and J lost 6; bases outside the gene matches: 12.

The rearrangement uses TRBV7-8 and TRBJ2-3, with TRBD2 matching over 8 bases. Germline CDR1 SGHVS, CDR2 FQNEAQ. The CDR3 runs to 16 residues. V lost 2 bases and J lost 2; bases outside the gene matches: 6. CDR3 sequence reads: CASSLSGGGTTDTQYF. DNA for the CDR3: TGTGCCAGCAGCTTATCGGGCGGGGGGACCACAGATACGCAGTATTTT.

The V and J genes are TRBV19 and TRBJ2-2; D may be TRBD1 (5 bases). Germline-derived CDR1 and CDR2 are LNHDA and SQIVND (reference sequence). The CDR3 is made up of 14 amino acids. Trimming left V 0 bases short and J 3 bases short, with 5 bases between. The CDR3 DNA reads TGTGCCAGTAGTATAGACAGGGACACCGGGGAGCTGTTTTTT. Translation gives CASSIDRDTGELFF.